Shown below are 25 T cell receptor beta chains from a single sample sequenced in a study of T cell repertoires in cytomegalovirus infection. TCRdb analysed the reads with MiXCR anew, one entry per CDR3 protein. The data hold about 230,000 distinct CDR3 sequences, with roughly 22% observed a single time. Sequenced material: CD8+ T cells from PBMCs. The source is a human donor in good health (CMV status not recorded). Some clones in this sample may be carry-over from other donors' samples.

This clonotype was detected ten times or more. The chain carries TRBV28 and TRBJ1-1; no firm D call. Germline V gene sequence: CDR1 MDHEN, CDR2 SYDVKM. This CDR3 has 11 residues. V was pared by 10 bases and J by 5 bases, with 11 bases between. Here the CDR3 reads CATSVGTEAFF. The DNA for the CDR3 is TGTGCCACAAGCGTGGGAACTGAAGCTTTCTTT.

This clonotype was seen ten or more times. J is TRBJ1-2 and V is TRBV7-3; no reliable D call. This CDR3 comprises 14 residues. Germline V CDR1 and CDR2: SGHTA, FQGTGA. The V end lost 5 bases, the J end lost 0 bases, and 10 bases lay between the germline ends. The chain's CDR3 is CASSPTETNYGYTF. CDR3 DNA: TGTGCCAGCAGCCCGACCGAAACTAACTATGGCTACACCTTC.

This clonotype was recorded a few times. This chain links TRBV20-1 with TRBJ2-1; 9 bases match TRBD2. CDR1 and CDR2 from the germline V gene are DFQATT and SNEGSKA (reference sequence). J was trimmed by 8 bases and V by 1 base; bases with no gene match: 9. The CDR3 has 15 residues. CDR3 amino acids: CSARGVAGGPDEQFF. DNA for the CDR3: TGCAGTGCTAGAGGAGTTGCGGGGGGGCCGGATGAGCAGTTCTTC.

The chain joins TRBV12-3 or TRBV12-4 to TRBJ1-2; D possibly corresponds to TRBD1 (6 bases). The CDR3 extends over 13 amino acids. Trimming took off 7 bases at V and 6 bases at J, with 15 bases between the two ends. This chain's CDR3 is CASTLGGMNGYTF. The CDR3 DNA follows: TGTGCCAGCACCCTAGGGGGGATGAATGGCTACACCTTC.

There are a few counts of this clonotype. The chain combines TRBV12-3 or TRBV12-4 with TRBJ2-2; tentatively, D is TRBD1 (5 bases). The V gene lost 4 bases and the J gene lost 1 base, with 10 bases spanning the gap. This CDR3 comprises 15 residues. CDR3 nucleotides: TGTGCCAGCAGTTCGCAGGGTCAGAACACCGGGGAGCTGTTTTTT. Residues: CASSSQGQNTGELFF.

The V call is TRBV9, the J call TRBJ1-5; D not certain. Germline V gene lookup returns CDR1 SGDLS and CDR2 YYNGEE. Trimming cost V 0 bases and J 0 bases, with 1 base left between them. This CDR3 has 13 amino acids. CDR3 coding DNA: TGTGCCAGCAGCGTAGGTAGCAATCAGCCCCAGCATTTT. The encoded protein is CASSVGSNQPQHF.

This clonotype appeared many times. The chain links TRBV7-9 to TRBJ1-5; a weak D match, TRBD1 (5 bases). V was clipped by 5 bases and J by 4 bases, with 18 bases between them. Germline CDR1 SEHNR, CDR2 FQNEAQ (reference sequence). The CDR3 is 16 residues long. Here the CDR3 reads CASSEGVRDPNQPQHF. The CDR3 nucleotides are TGTGCCAGCAGCGAAGGGGTTCGGGACCCAAATCAGCCCCAGCATTTT.

At least ten counts were recorded for this clonotype. This chain uses TRBV7-9 with TRBJ1-2; D call uncertain. V dropped 8 bases and J dropped 6 bases, with 22 bases sitting between them. Germline V gene lookup returns CDR1 SEHNR and CDR2 FQNEAQ (reference sequence). The CDR3 sequence is 15 residues long. The CDR3 nucleotides are TGTGCCAGCCTGCCCGTGCGGACGGATCTAGATGGCTACACCTTC. It encodes CASLPVRTDLDGYTF.

This clonotype was seen more than once but under ten times. The chain employs TRBV6-6 and TRBJ2-7; D might be TRBD1 or TRBD2, each matching 6 bases. This CDR3 is built from 16 residues. V lost 4 bases and J 3 bases, leaving 19 bases between the germline ends. Germline values: CDR1 MNHNY, CDR2 SVGAGI (reference sequence). CDR3 nucleotide sequence: TGTGCCAGCAGTTTCCGCCAAGGGGGGAGTCTCTACGAGCAGTACTTC. It yields the protein CASSFRQGGSLYEQYF.

This clonotype has a handful of counts. The chain combines TRBV12-3 or TRBV12-4 with TRBJ2-7; maybe TRBD1 (5 bases). The length of the CDR3 is 13 residues. With 4 bases removed from V and 2 bases from J, the gap between germline ends came to 9 bases. DNA of the CDR3: TGTGCCAGCAGTTCACAGGCCACCTACGAGCAGTACTTC. This codes for CASSSQATYEQYF.

A note on this clonotype: At one of its ends the junction is not consistent with the germline gene, which may arise from a read error. The chain recombines TRBV2 with TRBJ1-3; D unclear. This CDR3 has 14 residues. Germline CDR1 is SNHLY and CDR2 is FYNNEI. The CDR3 region is CASTEPPSGNTIYF. For the CDR3, the DNA is TGTGCCAGCACTGAACCCCCTTCTGGAAACACCATATATTTT.

In the case of this clonotype: Being one base from a much bigger clone, this may be a read error. J is TRBJ2-1 and V is TRBV11-3, with D perhaps TRBD1 (5 bases). Germline V gene lookup returns CDR1 SGHNT and CDR2 YENEEA. The CDR3 runs to 14 residues. The V and J ends lost 1 base and 10 bases respectively, with 14 bases between them. The CDR3 sequence is CASSLVGFRTEQFF. In DNA, the CDR3 is TGTGCCAGCAGCTTAGTAGGGTTCCGGACAGAGCAGTTCTTC.

The chain recombines TRBV19 with TRBJ2-1, with 8 nucleotides matching TRBD2. Trimming cost V 2 bases and J 4 bases; bases outside gene matches: 4. In germline, CDR1 is LNHDA, CDR2 SQIVND (reference sequence). CDR3 size: 15 residues. The CDR3 loop is CASSIIGGGYNEQFF. CDR3 DNA sequence: TGTGCCAGTAGTATAATTGGCGGGGGGTACAATGAGCAGTTCTTC.

This clonotype was picked up many times. The rearrangement links TRBV7-6 to TRBJ1-1; D is unclear. This CDR3 spans 10 amino acids. V was clipped by 5 bases and J by 2 bases, with 0 bases between them. Germline CDR1 reads SGHVS; CDR2 reads FNYEAQ. In DNA, the CDR3 is TGTGCCAGCAGCAACACTGAAGCTTTCTTT. This codes for CASSNTEAFF.

The genes are TRBV12-3 or TRBV12-4 and TRBJ2-5; tentatively, D is TRBD1 (5 bases). V was shortened by 5 bases and J by 8 bases, with 6 bases between the two germline ends. The CDR3 has 10 residues. This CDR3 reads CASSGATQYF. CDR3 bases: TGTGCCAGCAGTGGGGCTACCCAGTACTTC.

This clonotype was found a few times. V gene TRBV19 combines with J gene TRBJ2-2, with D maybe TRBD1 (6 bases). V lost 5 bases, J lost 3 bases, and 13 bases lay in between. CDR1 is LNHDA and CDR2 is SQIVND in the germline V gene (reference sequence). The CDR3 covers 15 residues. CDR3 sequence reads: CASSSRTDYTGELFF. CDR3 coding DNA: TGTGCCAGTAGTTCCCGGACAGACTACACCGGGGAGCTGTTTTTT.

The chain carries TRBV5-1 and TRBJ2-1, with 7 bases identical to TRBD1. J was trimmed by 4 bases and V by 0 bases; bases with no gene match: 4. The length of the CDR3 is 15 residues. Germline V gene sequence: CDR1 SGHRS, CDR2 YFSETQ. The CDR3 reads CASSLGRQGYNEQFF. CDR3 sequence (DNA): TGCGCCAGCAGCTTGGGGAGACAGGGATACAATGAGCAGTTCTTC.

This clonotype appeared many times. The genes are TRBV12-3 or TRBV12-4 and TRBJ2-3, with a tentative D call TRBD2 (6 bases). The CDR3 contains 13 residues. Trimming removed 4 bases at V and 1 base at J, with 6 bases between. This CDR3 is CASSWGGTDTQYF. Written as DNA, the CDR3 is TGTGCCAGCAGTTGGGGGGGCACAGATACGCAGTATTTT.

V is TRBV4-1 and J is TRBJ2-1, with TRBD1 as a possible D gene (5 bases). CDR1 and CDR2 from the germline V gene are MGHRA and YSYEKL. V was shortened by 0 bases and J by 5 bases, with 20 bases between the two germline ends. CDR3 length: 18 residues. CDR3 protein: CASSQDMGLVGHHNEQFF. DNA for the CDR3: TGCGCCAGCAGCCAAGATATGGGTTTAGTAGGACACCACAATGAGCAGTTCTTC.

This chain links TRBV7-6 with TRBJ2-7; TRBD1 might be the D (5 bases). Germline V gene sequence: CDR1 SGHVS, CDR2 FNYEAQ. This CDR3 is built from 14 residues. V was trimmed by 2 bases and J by 0 bases, leaving 8 bases between them. CDR3 protein: CASSLRTNSYEQYF. The CDR3 DNA reads as TGTGCCAGCAGCTTACGGACAAACTCCTACGAGCAGTACTTC.

The chain recombines TRBV7-9 with TRBJ1-1; D is perhaps TRBD1 (6 bases). The germline V gene encodes CDR1 SEHNR and CDR2 FQNEAQ (reference sequence). V dropped 5 bases and J dropped 7 bases, with 14 bases sitting between them. This CDR3 contains 13 residues. CDR3 sequence reads: CASSRGTSLEAFF. As DNA, the CDR3 is TGTGCCAGCAGCCGTGGGACAAGCCTTGAAGCTTTCTTT.

Only a few counts were recorded for this clonotype. The chain is built from TRBV2 and TRBJ1-1, with D perhaps matching TRBD1 (6 bases). The CDR3 totals 16 residues. Germline V gene lookup returns CDR1 SNHLY and CDR2 FYNNEI. With 4 bases removed from V and 0 bases from J, the gap between germline ends came to 15 bases. The CDR3 DNA sequence: TGTGCCAGCAGTGCCCAGGGGCCCTTGATGAACACTGAAGCTTTCTTT. Translating gives CASSAQGPLMNTEAFF.

This clonotype was counted between two and nine times. The rearrangement uses TRBV28 and TRBJ2-1; D is unresolved. The CDR3 has 14 residues. V shed 2 bases and J shed 2 bases, with 7 bases lying between them. Germline CDR1 reads MDHEN; CDR2 reads SYDVKM. CDR3 DNA sequence: TGTGCCAGCAGTTTACCGCGGACCTACAATGAGCAGTTCTTC. As protein: CASSLPRTYNEQFF.

The chain combines TRBV27 with TRBJ2-1, with D hard to call. The CDR3 extends over 16 amino acids. V lost 3 bases and J 0 bases, leaving 12 bases between the germline ends. The germline V gene has CDR1 MNHEY and CDR2 SMNVEV (reference sequence). CDR3 loop: CASSLLATFSYNEQFF. The CDR3 DNA reads TGTGCCAGCAGTTTGCTCGCGACTTTCTCCTACAATGAGCAGTTCTTC.

This clonotype was observed a handful of times. The chain links TRBV5-5 to TRBJ2-7; tentatively, D is TRBD1 (5 bases). This CDR3 is built from 15 residues. V lost 2 bases and J lost 6, with 18 bases in between. Per the germline V gene, CDR1 is SGHKS and CDR2 is YYEKEE (reference sequence). CDR3 in DNA: TGTGCCAGCAGCTTAAGTCAGCAGGGAATATTCGAGCAGTACTTC. This encodes CASSLSQQGIFEQYF.